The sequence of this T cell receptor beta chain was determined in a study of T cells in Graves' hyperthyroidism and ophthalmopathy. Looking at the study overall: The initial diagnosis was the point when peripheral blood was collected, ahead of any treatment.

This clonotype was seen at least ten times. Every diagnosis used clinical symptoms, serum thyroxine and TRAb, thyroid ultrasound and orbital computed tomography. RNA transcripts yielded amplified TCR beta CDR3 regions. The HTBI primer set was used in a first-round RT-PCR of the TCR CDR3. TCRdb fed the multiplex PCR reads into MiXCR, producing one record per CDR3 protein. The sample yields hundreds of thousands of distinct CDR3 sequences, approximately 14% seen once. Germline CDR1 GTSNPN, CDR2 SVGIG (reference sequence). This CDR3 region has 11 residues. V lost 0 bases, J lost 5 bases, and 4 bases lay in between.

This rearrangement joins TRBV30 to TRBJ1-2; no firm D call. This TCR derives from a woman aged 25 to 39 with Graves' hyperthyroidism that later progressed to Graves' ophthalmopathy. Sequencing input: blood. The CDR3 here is CAWSVVYGYTF. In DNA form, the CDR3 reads TGTGCCTGGAGTGTAGTTTATGGCTACACCTTC.